Listed below are T cell receptor beta chains from one sample, sequenced in a study of shared clonotypes between healthy human individuals. Assay: immunoSEQ multiplex PCR; the TCRdb copy retains only in-frame clones and omits some. The sample records hundreds of thousands of clones, about 80% being singletons. Sequences were obtained from PBMCs. The receptors were sampled from a woman between 40 and 50 years old in good health. Some clones in this sample may be carry-over from other donors' samples. Each CDR3 is given with its conserved first and last residue. Each record gives: J gene, clone size, CDR3 length, D gene, V gene, CDR3 protein, CDR3 DNA. The D gene is left open where the match is weak. The size entry is marked missing in some rows and otherwise reads once, few, many or a size class.

j_call: TRBJ2-3
clone_size: NA
cdr3_length: 16
d_call: TRBD1
v_call: TRBV7-9
cdr3_aa: CASSYPTGPSTDTQYF
cdr3_nt: TGTGCCAGCAGCTATCCGACAGGGCCAAGCACAGATACGCAGTATTTT

j_call: TRBJ2-2
clone_size: few
cdr3_length: 15
d_call: NA
v_call: TRBV11-3
cdr3_aa: CASSLGVEGTGELFF
cdr3_nt: TGTGCCAGCAGCTTAGGAGTTGAGGGAACCGGGGAGCTGTTTTTT

j_call: TRBJ1-2
clone_size: NA
cdr3_length: 13
d_call: TRBD1
v_call: TRBV2
cdr3_aa: CASSQGQGNGYTF
cdr3_nt: TGTGCCAGCAGCCAGGGACAGGGTAATGGCTACACCTTC

j_call: TRBJ1-1
clone_size: NA
cdr3_length: 14
d_call: TRBD1
v_call: TRBV7-3
cdr3_aa: CASSPGQGNTEAFF
cdr3_nt: TGTGCCAGCAGCCCCGGACAGGGCAACACTGAAGCTTTCTTT

j_call: TRBJ2-7
clone_size: once
cdr3_length: 15
d_call: NA
v_call: TRBV2
cdr3_aa: CASSEGWGSDYEQYF
cdr3_nt: TGTGCCAGCAGTGAAGGATGGGGGTCCGACTACGAGCAGTACTTC

j_call: TRBJ2-3
clone_size: NA
cdr3_length: 15
d_call: NA
v_call: TRBV6-5
cdr3_aa: CASSYRWTSTDTQYF
cdr3_nt: TGTGCCAGCAGTTACAGGTGGACTAGCACAGATACGCAGTATTTT

j_call: TRBJ2-5
clone_size: once
cdr3_length: 14
d_call: TRBD2
v_call: TRBV6-5
cdr3_aa: CASSYTREAVTQYF
cdr3_nt: TGTGCCAGCAGTTACACGCGGGAGGCGGTGACCCAGTACTTC

j_call: TRBJ1-4
clone_size: NA
cdr3_length: 13
d_call: NA
v_call: TRBV28
cdr3_aa: CASSSPRSQKLFF
cdr3_nt: TGTGCCAGCAGTTCCCCCCGCAGCCAAAAACTGTTTTTT

j_call: TRBJ1-5
clone_size: NA
cdr3_length: 14
d_call: NA
v_call: TRBV5-1
cdr3_aa: CASSLAPGDQPQHF
cdr3_nt: TGCGCCAGCAGCTTGGCCCCAGGGGATCAGCCCCAGCATTTT

j_call: TRBJ2-7
clone_size: NA
cdr3_length: 14
d_call: NA
v_call: TRBV11-2
cdr3_aa: CASSLDYTAHEQYF
cdr3_nt: TGTGCCAGCAGCTTAGATTATACCGCCCACGAGCAGTACTTC

j_call: TRBJ2-1
clone_size: NA
cdr3_length: 15
d_call: NA
v_call: TRBV15
cdr3_aa: CATSRDQGSYNEQFF
cdr3_nt: TGTGCCACCAGCAGAGATCAAGGGTCCTACAATGAGCAGTTCTTC

j_call: TRBJ2-1
clone_size: NA
cdr3_length: 15
d_call: TRBD2
v_call: TRBV11-3
cdr3_aa: CASSLGGSSYNEQFF
cdr3_nt: TGTGCCAGCAGCTTAGGCGGGAGCTCCTACAATGAGCAGTTCTTC

j_call: TRBJ2-3
clone_size: NA
cdr3_length: 14
d_call: NA
v_call: TRBV21-1
cdr3_aa: CASRLGGSTDTQYF
cdr3_nt: TGTGCCAGCAGGCTGGGCGGGAGCACAGATACGCAGTATTTT

j_call: TRBJ1-5
clone_size: once
cdr3_length: 15
d_call: NA
v_call: TRBV28
cdr3_aa: CAAVGSYLSNQPQHF
cdr3_nt: TGTGCCGCCGTCGGCAGTTACCTTAGCAATCAGCCCCAGCATTTT

j_call: TRBJ2-4
clone_size: NA
cdr3_length: 14
d_call: NA
v_call: TRBV7-2
cdr3_aa: CASSLRGEENIQYF
cdr3_nt: TGTGCCAGCAGCTTACGAGGTGAAGAAAACATTCAGTACTTC

j_call: TRBJ1-5
clone_size: NA
cdr3_length: 16
d_call: NA
v_call: TRBV15
cdr3_aa: CATSRRREPSNQPQHF
cdr3_nt: TGTGCCACCAGTAGGCGCAGGGAACCTAGCAATCAGCCCCAGCATTTT

j_call: TRBJ1-4
clone_size: NA
cdr3_length: 14
d_call: NA
v_call: TRBV10-3
cdr3_aa: CAISAGPSNEKLFF
cdr3_nt: TGTGCCATCAGTGCGGGCCCATCAAATGAAAAACTGTTTTTT

j_call: TRBJ1-2
clone_size: NA
cdr3_length: 11
d_call: NA
v_call: TRBV9
cdr3_aa: CASSVEGSYTF
cdr3_nt: TGTGCCAGCAGCGTAGAGGGCAGCTACACCTTC

j_call: TRBJ1-5
clone_size: NA
cdr3_length: 14
d_call: TRBD1
v_call: TRBV6-1
cdr3_aa: CASSPGQENQPQHF
cdr3_nt: TGTGCCAGCAGCCCGGGACAGGAAAATCAGCCCCAGCATTTT

j_call: TRBJ2-7
clone_size: NA
cdr3_length: 14
d_call: TRBD1
v_call: TRBV7-3
cdr3_aa: CASSFTGTGGEQYF
cdr3_nt: TGTGCCAGCAGCTTCACCGGGACAGGGGGCGAGCAGTACTTC

j_call: TRBJ1-1
clone_size: NA
cdr3_length: 13
d_call: NA
v_call: TRBV18
cdr3_aa: CASSAGTEAEAFF
cdr3_nt: TGTGCCAGCTCTGCAGGGACCGAGGCTGAAGCTTTCTTT

j_call: TRBJ1-5
clone_size: once
cdr3_length: 14
d_call: NA
v_call: TRBV6-5
cdr3_aa: CASSPRDLNQPQHF
cdr3_nt: TGTGCCAGCAGTCCCAGAGATCTTAATCAGCCCCAGCATTTT

j_call: TRBJ2-7
clone_size: NA
cdr3_length: 13
d_call: TRBD1
v_call: TRBV10-3
cdr3_aa: CAIRPGQGDEQYF
cdr3_nt: TGTGCCATCAGGCCGGGACAGGGCGACGAGCAGTACTTC

j_call: TRBJ2-1
clone_size: NA
cdr3_length: 22
d_call: NA
v_call: TRBV19
cdr3_aa: CASSPRTGGLGSGRARYNEQFF
cdr3_nt: TGTGCCAGTAGTCCCAGGACAGGGGGCCTGGGTAGCGGGAGGGCGAGATACAATGAGCAGTTCTTC

j_call: TRBJ1-2
clone_size: NA
cdr3_length: 16
d_call: TRBD1
v_call: TRBV9
cdr3_aa: CASSARGTGAWNGYTF
cdr3_nt: TGTGCCAGCAGCGCACGAGGGACAGGGGCATGGAATGGCTACACCTTC

j_call: TRBJ1-1
clone_size: NA
cdr3_length: 13
d_call: NA
v_call: TRBV7-3
cdr3_aa: CASRWTVNTEAFF
cdr3_nt: TGTGCCTCTCGGTGGACAGTGAACACTGAAGCTTTCTTT

j_call: TRBJ1-1
clone_size: NA
cdr3_length: 12
d_call: TRBD1
v_call: TRBV18
cdr3_aa: CASLTGYTEAFF
cdr3_nt: TGTGCCAGCCTGACAGGGTACACTGAAGCTTTCTTT

j_call: TRBJ2-1
clone_size: NA
cdr3_length: 13
d_call: TRBD2
v_call: TRBV2
cdr3_aa: CASSGIAGDEQFF
cdr3_nt: TGTGCCAGCAGTGGGATAGCGGGAGATGAGCAGTTCTTC

j_call: TRBJ2-3
clone_size: NA
cdr3_length: 15
d_call: TRBD1
v_call: TRBV19
cdr3_aa: CASSLDRSGADTQYF
cdr3_nt: TGTGCCAGTAGTTTGGACAGGTCGGGTGCAGATACGCAGTATTTT

j_call: TRBJ2-1
clone_size: once
cdr3_length: 15
d_call: TRBD1
v_call: TRBV7-2
cdr3_aa: CASSLVQGPANEQFF
cdr3_nt: TGTGCCAGCAGCTTAGTACAGGGGCCCGCCAATGAGCAGTTCTTC

j_call: TRBJ2-3
clone_size: NA
cdr3_length: 15
d_call: TRBD2
v_call: TRBV7-9
cdr3_aa: CASSLGLAGEDTQYF
cdr3_nt: TGTGCCAGCAGCTTAGGACTAGCGGGAGAAGATACGCAGTATTTT

j_call: TRBJ2-5
clone_size: many
cdr3_length: 13
d_call: NA
v_call: TRBV29-1
cdr3_aa: CSVEVATQETQYF
cdr3_nt: TGCAGCGTTGAAGTAGCGACACAAGAGACCCAGTACTTC

j_call: TRBJ1-1
clone_size: NA
cdr3_length: 12
d_call: NA
v_call: TRBV10-3
cdr3_aa: CATRTEGTEAFF
cdr3_nt: TGTGCCACCAGGACAGAAGGGACTGAAGCTTTCTTT

j_call: TRBJ1-1
clone_size: NA
cdr3_length: 14
d_call: NA
v_call: TRBV16
cdr3_aa: CASSLAGTNTEAFF
cdr3_nt: TGTGCCAGCAGCCTCGCCGGGACGAACACTGAAGCTTTCTTT

j_call: TRBJ1-1
clone_size: NA
cdr3_length: 15
d_call: NA
v_call: TRBV28
cdr3_aa: CASHSRDQPYTEAFF
cdr3_nt: TGTGCCAGCCATTCAAGAGACCAACCGTACACTGAAGCTTTCTTT

j_call: TRBJ1-5
clone_size: NA
cdr3_length: 13
d_call: TRBD1
v_call: TRBV7-3
cdr3_aa: CASSLDRAQPQHF
cdr3_nt: TGTGCCAGCAGCCTCGACAGGGCTCAGCCCCAGCATTTT

j_call: TRBJ1-4
clone_size: many
cdr3_length: 15
d_call: NA
v_call: TRBV9
cdr3_aa: CASSPRSATNEKLFF
cdr3_nt: TGTGCCAGCAGCCCACGATCTGCAACTAATGAAAAACTGTTTTTT

j_call: TRBJ2-7
clone_size: few
cdr3_length: 14
d_call: TRBD1
v_call: TRBV7-9
cdr3_aa: CASSSDRDSNEQYF
cdr3_nt: TGTGCCAGCAGCTCCGACCGGGACAGTAACGAGCAGTACTTC

j_call: TRBJ1-1
clone_size: NA
cdr3_length: 12
d_call: NA
v_call: TRBV30
cdr3_aa: CAWSETTTQGFF
cdr3_nt: TGTGCCTGGAGCGAAACCACTACCCAAGGCTTCTTT

j_call: TRBJ2-3
clone_size: NA
cdr3_length: 14
d_call: NA
v_call: TRBV5-1
cdr3_aa: CASSLGEWVDTQYF
cdr3_nt: TGCGCCAGCAGCTTGGGGGAGTGGGTAGATACGCAGTATTTT

j_call: TRBJ2-3
clone_size: few
cdr3_length: 15
d_call: TRBD2
v_call: TRBV5-1
cdr3_aa: CASSLDTSGTDTQYF
cdr3_nt: TGCGCCAGCAGCTTGGATACTAGCGGCACAGATACGCAGTATTTT

j_call: TRBJ1-2
clone_size: NA
cdr3_length: 12
d_call: TRBD1
v_call: TRBV25-1
cdr3_aa: CASGGQGLSYTF
cdr3_nt: TGTGCCAGCGGGGGACAGGGGTTAAGCTACACCTTC

j_call: TRBJ1-1
clone_size: NA
cdr3_length: 15
d_call: NA
v_call: TRBV30
cdr3_aa: CAWSVRGRDNTEAFF
cdr3_nt: TGTGCCTGGAGTGTACGCGGCCGAGACAACACTGAAGCTTTCTTT

j_call: TRBJ2-6
clone_size: NA
cdr3_length: 18
d_call: NA
v_call: TRBV2
cdr3_aa: CASRGERLRGPGANVLTF
cdr3_nt: TGTGCCAGCAGAGGGGAAAGGCTTCGGGGCCCTGGGGCCAACGTCCTGACTTTC

j_call: TRBJ1-5
clone_size: few
cdr3_length: 15
d_call: TRBD1
v_call: TRBV6-1
cdr3_aa: CASSETGVGNQPQHF
cdr3_nt: TGTGCCAGCAGTGAAACAGGGGTGGGAAATCAGCCCCAGCATTTT

j_call: TRBJ2-7
clone_size: once
cdr3_length: 11
d_call: NA
v_call: TRBV11-2
cdr3_aa: CASSFGREQYF
cdr3_nt: TGTGCCAGCAGCTTCGGGCGCGAGCAGTACTTC

j_call: TRBJ1-1
clone_size: NA
cdr3_length: 13
d_call: NA
v_call: TRBV29-1
cdr3_aa: CSVEDGANTEAFF
cdr3_nt: TGCAGCGTTGAAGACGGGGCTAACACTGAAGCTTTCTTT

j_call: TRBJ2-1
clone_size: NA
cdr3_length: 19
d_call: TRBD2
v_call: TRBV28
cdr3_aa: CASSFLSRRLAGGPNEQFF
cdr3_nt: TGTGCCAGCAGTTTCCTATCGCGTAGACTAGCGGGGGGCCCCAATGAGCAGTTCTTC

j_call: TRBJ2-3
clone_size: NA
cdr3_length: 15
d_call: NA
v_call: TRBV15
cdr3_aa: CATSRDRELTDTQYF
cdr3_nt: TGTGCCACCAGCAGAGATCGGGAACTCACAGATACGCAGTATTTT

j_call: TRBJ2-7
clone_size: NA
cdr3_length: 16
d_call: NA
v_call: TRBV28
cdr3_aa: CASSPRGSGFVHEQYF
cdr3_nt: TGTGCCAGCAGTCCCCGGGGTAGCGGCTTTGTCCACGAGCAGTACTTC

j_call: TRBJ2-7
clone_size: NA
cdr3_length: 15
d_call: TRBD2
v_call: TRBV4-1
cdr3_aa: CASSRGTSGSYEQYF
cdr3_nt: TGCGCCAGCAGCCGAGGGACTAGCGGATCCTACGAGCAGTACTTC

j_call: TRBJ2-1
clone_size: NA
cdr3_length: 12
d_call: NA
v_call: TRBV21-1
cdr3_aa: CASSPLGNEQFF
cdr3_nt: TGTGCCAGCAGCCCCTTGGGCAATGAGCAGTTCTTC

j_call: TRBJ1-4
clone_size: NA
cdr3_length: 15
d_call: TRBD1
v_call: TRBV4-2
cdr3_aa: CASSPGGGDSFEMFF
cdr3_nt: TGTGCCAGCAGCCCAGGGGGGGGAGACAGCTTTGAGATGTTTTTT

j_call: TRBJ1-4
clone_size: NA
cdr3_length: 16
d_call: TRBD1
v_call: TRBV2
cdr3_aa: CASARGTGAMNGGLFF
cdr3_nt: TGTGCCAGCGCCCGTGGGACAGGGGCTATGAACGGGGGACTGTTTTTT

j_call: TRBJ1-2
clone_size: NA
cdr3_length: 14
d_call: TRBD1
v_call: TRBV5-1
cdr3_aa: CASSLRGQGSGYTF
cdr3_nt: TGCGCCAGCAGCTTGAGGGGACAGGGCTCTGGCTACACCTTC

j_call: TRBJ2-5
clone_size: few
cdr3_length: 15
d_call: NA
v_call: TRBV11-3
cdr3_aa: CASSLGGLAEETQYF
cdr3_nt: TGTGCCAGCAGCTTAGGGGGGCTAGCGGAAGAGACCCAGTACTTC

j_call: TRBJ2-5
clone_size: NA
cdr3_length: 15
d_call: NA
v_call: TRBV6-1
cdr3_aa: CASSDVGGTQETQYF
cdr3_nt: TGTGCCAGCAGTGACGTGGGGGGAACCCAAGAGACCCAGTACTTC

j_call: TRBJ2-7
clone_size: NA
cdr3_length: 15
d_call: TRBD1
v_call: TRBV5-1
cdr3_aa: CASSLSGQGAYEQYF
cdr3_nt: TGCGCCAGCAGCTTGTCGGGACAGGGGGCCTACGAGCAGTACTTC

j_call: TRBJ1-4
clone_size: NA
cdr3_length: 16
d_call: NA
v_call: TRBV7-9
cdr3_aa: CASSSRAGTAGEKLFF
cdr3_nt: TGTGCCAGCAGCTCTCGCGCAGGGACGGCTGGTGAAAAACTGTTTTTT

j_call: TRBJ1-2
clone_size: once
cdr3_length: 16
d_call: NA
v_call: TRBV10-2
cdr3_aa: CASSASRVGGDYGYTF
cdr3_nt: TGCGCCAGCAGTGCTTCACGAGTTGGAGGGGACTATGGCTACACCTTC